The rows below give T cell receptor beta chains drawn from one sample of a study of early T cells in non-severe SARS-CoV-2 infection. Via MiXCR, TCRdb re-called the 5' RACE reads, giving one row per CDR3 protein. This table holds 65,000 to 80,000 distinct CDR3 sequences, 9.5% to 15% found once. Sequenced material: whole blood. These receptors originate from an adult who was a healthcare worker with PCR-confirmed SARS-CoV-2 infection or an uninfected control (not recorded which). The conserved cysteine and the conserved F or W are not part of the CDR3 here. D genes are given only for firm matches.

V: TRBV27
D: .
J: TRBJ1-3
CDR3: ASSPTGLGLPAGNTIY

V: TRBV5-1
D: .
J: TRBJ2-3
CDR3: ASSTGRRTDTQY

V: TRBV30
D: .
J: TRBJ2-1
CDR3: AWSVGRQQF

V: TRBV12-3/TRBV12-4
D: TRBD1
J: TRBJ1-1
CDR3: ASTEQGPNTEAF

V: TRBV7-9
D: .
J: TRBJ2-1
CDR3: ASSSRDSSYNEQF

V: TRBV3-1
D: TRBD2
J: TRBJ2-3
CDR3: ASSPLAGGADTQY

V: TRBV12-3/TRBV12-4
D: .
J: TRBJ2-4
CDR3: ASSFRGKDKNIQY

V: TRBV9
D: .
J: TRBJ1-6
CDR3: ASSVEGGTISPLH

V: TRBV20-1
D: .
J: TRBJ2-7
CDR3: SANSGGTKQY

V: TRBV7-8
D: TRBD1
J: TRBJ2-7
CDR3: ASSPQTGGGTYEQY

V: TRBV24-1
D: .
J: TRBJ2-1
CDR3: ATSEDRGEQF

V: TRBV7-7
D: .
J: TRBJ2-1
CDR3: ASSLILFSNEQF

V: TRBV28
D: TRBD2
J: TRBJ2-2
CDR3: ASSWTSGALNTGELF

V: TRBV24-1
D: TRBD2
J: TRBJ2-1
CDR3: ATQAWGRGGVNEQF

V: TRBV7-2
D: .
J: TRBJ1-6
CDR3: ASRSIAGAESPLH

V: TRBV7-2
D: .
J: TRBJ2-2
CDR3: ASSLRAGRATGELF

V: TRBV9
D: .
J: TRBJ2-2
CDR3: ASSVDSGPSNTGELF

V: TRBV6-2/TRBV6-3
D: .
J: TRBJ2-2
CDR3: ASSYSMATGELF

V: TRBV3-1
D: TRBD1
J: TRBJ1-2
CDR3: ASSQWDRADYGYT

V: TRBV29-1
D: .
J: TRBJ2-3
CDR3: SVEPPGTQY

V: TRBV5-5
D: .
J: TRBJ2-7
CDR3: ASRADGGFYEQY

V: TRBV10-2
D: TRBD1
J: TRBJ2-5
CDR3: ASSASDRGKKTQY

V: TRBV5-6
D: .
J: TRBJ2-3
CDR3: ASSLRPGHPQDTQY

V: TRBV3-1
D: .
J: TRBJ1-5
CDR3: ASSQGWGYQPQH

V: TRBV4-1
D: .
J: TRBJ2-7
CDR3: ASSQVPLEGGYEQY

V: TRBV12-3/TRBV12-4
D: TRBD1
J: TRBJ1-1
CDR3: ASKLSGQVLMNTEAF

V: TRBV11-2
D: .
J: TRBJ2-7
CDR3: ASSLDRKTGEQY

V: TRBV29-1
D: .
J: TRBJ1-2
CDR3: SAQQGADYGYT

V: TRBV7-2
D: TRBD2
J: TRBJ2-3
CDR3: ASSSRGGREGPDDTQY

V: TRBV20-1
D: TRBD1
J: TRBJ1-4
CDR3: SARQGGANEKLF

V: TRBV27
D: TRBD1
J: TRBJ2-1
CDR3: ASSQTGGYEQF

V: TRBV28
D: .
J: TRBJ2-1
CDR3: ASAGQIENNEQF

V: TRBV29-1
D: .
J: TRBJ2-1
CDR3: SVSRTSRSYNEQF

V: TRBV27
D: TRBD1
J: TRBJ1-5
CDR3: ASRGQGPGPQH

V: TRBV12-3/TRBV12-4
D: .
J: TRBJ1-5
CDR3: ASSFGNQPQH

V: TRBV9
D: TRBD2
J: TRBJ2-5
CDR3: ASSVVGGQETQY

V: TRBV7-9
D: .
J: TRBJ1-4
CDR3: ASSSRQDGSNEKLF

V: TRBV5-4
D: TRBD2
J: TRBJ2-7
CDR3: ASTHRTTSGRRDAYEQY

V: TRBV7-2
D: .
J: TRBJ1-4
CDR3: ASSPGRTNEKLF

V: TRBV4-3
D: .
J: TRBJ2-2
CDR3: ASSSHQRWANTGELF

V: TRBV12-3/TRBV12-4
D: TRBD1
J: TRBJ2-7
CDR3: ASSFDRGNYEQY

V: TRBV7-9
D: .
J: TRBJ2-2
CDR3: ASSLLQGTGELF

V: TRBV29-1
D: .
J: TRBJ2-2
CDR3: SVEFAETNTGELF

V: TRBV14
D: TRBD2
J: TRBJ2-3
CDR3: ASSQEASGTDTQY

V: TRBV24-1
D: .
J: TRBJ1-5
CDR3: ATSDSRAQGRNQPQH

V: TRBV6-5
D: .
J: TRBJ1-3
CDR3: ASGTRGNTIY

V: TRBV6-2/TRBV6-3
D: .
J: TRBJ2-6
CDR3: ASSSEPSGANVLT

V: TRBV6-5
D: TRBD2
J: TRBJ2-7
CDR3: ASRRLAGDSYEQY

V: TRBV28
D: TRBD1
J: TRBJ1-1
CDR3: ASRRPWTGTEAF

V: TRBV7-9
D: .
J: TRBJ2-3
CDR3: ASSSIGRADTQY

V: TRBV2
D: TRBD1
J: TRBJ1-1
CDR3: ASSEGQGANTEAF

V: TRBV29-1
D: TRBD2
J: TRBJ2-1
CDR3: GGYRTSGYEQF

V: TRBV6-2/TRBV6-3
D: TRBD2
J: TRBJ2-1
CDR3: ASRHLAGGGNEQF

V: TRBV28
D: .
J: TRBJ2-7
CDR3: ASSFRVYEQY

V: TRBV29-1
D: TRBD1
J: TRBJ2-1
CDR3: SGGQGASSLRNEQF

V: TRBV27
D: TRBD2
J: TRBJ2-5
CDR3: ASSPPSAGGPETQY

V: TRBV19
D: .
J: TRBJ2-2
CDR3: ASSVTGLELF

V: TRBV7-8
D: .
J: TRBJ2-7
CDR3: ASSLAGWNYEQY

V: TRBV28
D: .
J: TRBJ2-5
CDR3: ASSFGSSQETQY

V: TRBV15
D: TRBD1
J: TRBJ1-5
CDR3: ATSSPTGPSHQPQH